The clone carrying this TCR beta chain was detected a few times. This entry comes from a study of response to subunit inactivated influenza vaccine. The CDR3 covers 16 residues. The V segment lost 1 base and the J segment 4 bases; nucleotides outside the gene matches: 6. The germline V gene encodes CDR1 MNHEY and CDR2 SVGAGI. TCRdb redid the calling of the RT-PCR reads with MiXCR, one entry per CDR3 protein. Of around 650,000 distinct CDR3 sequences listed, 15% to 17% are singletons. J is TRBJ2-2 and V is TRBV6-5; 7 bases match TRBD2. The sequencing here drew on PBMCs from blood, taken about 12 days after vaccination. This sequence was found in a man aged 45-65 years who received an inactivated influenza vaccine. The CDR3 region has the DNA TGTGCCAGCAGTTACTTAGGCGGCGGGAGCACCGGGGAGCTGTTTTTT. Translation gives CASSYLGGGSTGELFF.